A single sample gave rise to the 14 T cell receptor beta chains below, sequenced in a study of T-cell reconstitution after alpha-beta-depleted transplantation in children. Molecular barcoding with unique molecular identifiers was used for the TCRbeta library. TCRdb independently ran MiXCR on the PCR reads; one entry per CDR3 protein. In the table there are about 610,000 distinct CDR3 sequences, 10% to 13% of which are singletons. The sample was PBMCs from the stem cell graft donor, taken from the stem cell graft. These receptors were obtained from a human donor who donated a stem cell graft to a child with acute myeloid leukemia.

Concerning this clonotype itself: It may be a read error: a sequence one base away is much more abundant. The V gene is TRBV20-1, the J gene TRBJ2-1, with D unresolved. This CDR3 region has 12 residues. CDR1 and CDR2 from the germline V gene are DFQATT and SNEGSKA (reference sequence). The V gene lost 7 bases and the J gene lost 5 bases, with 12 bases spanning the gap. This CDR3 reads CSDLGHDNEQFF. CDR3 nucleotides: TGCAGTGACCTTGGGCATGACAATGAGCAGTTCTTC.

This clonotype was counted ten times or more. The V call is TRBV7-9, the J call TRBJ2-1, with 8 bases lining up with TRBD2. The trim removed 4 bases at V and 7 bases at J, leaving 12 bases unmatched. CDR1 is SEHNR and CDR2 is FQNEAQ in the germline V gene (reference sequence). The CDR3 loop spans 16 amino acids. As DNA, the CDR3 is TGTGCCAGCAGCTCTATCGTGGGACTAGTAAAGAATGAGCAGTTCTTC. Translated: CASSSIVGLVKNEQFF.

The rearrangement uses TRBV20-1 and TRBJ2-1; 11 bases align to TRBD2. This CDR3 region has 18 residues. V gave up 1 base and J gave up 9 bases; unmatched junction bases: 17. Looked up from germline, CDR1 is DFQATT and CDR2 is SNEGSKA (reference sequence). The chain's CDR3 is CSARVYSGRARPEGEQFF. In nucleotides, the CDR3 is TGCAGTGCTAGAGTTTATAGCGGGAGGGCACGGCCCGAGGGTGAGCAGTTCTTC.

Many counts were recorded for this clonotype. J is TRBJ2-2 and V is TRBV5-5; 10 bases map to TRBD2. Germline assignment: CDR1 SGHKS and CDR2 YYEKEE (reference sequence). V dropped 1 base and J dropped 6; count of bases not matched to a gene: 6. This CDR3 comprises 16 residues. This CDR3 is CASSLSSGRVSGELFF. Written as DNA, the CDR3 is TGTGCCAGCAGCTTGTCTAGCGGGAGAGTCTCCGGGGAGCTGTTTTTT.

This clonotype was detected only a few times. In nucleotides, the CDR3 is TGCGCCAGCAGCCAAACGCGGGCGGGAGGGCCTTTTAGCGAGCAGTACTTC. Encoded protein: CASSQTRAGGPFSEQYF. The rearrangement uses TRBV4-3 and TRBJ2-7; TRBD2 aligns across 9 bases. There are 17 residues in the CDR3. V trimming: 2 bases; J trimming: 6 bases; junction bases outside the gene matches: 14. CDR1 and CDR2 from the germline V gene are LGHNA and YSLEER.

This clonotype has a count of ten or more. The chain's CDR3 is CASSPEHQQEQYF. The CDR3 coding sequence is TGTGCCAGCAGCCCAGAACACCAACAAGAGCAGTACTTC. The chain links TRBV7-2 to TRBJ2-7; D gene uncertain. V lost 5 bases, J lost 7 bases, and 15 bases lay in between. Germline V gene sequence: CDR1 SGHTA, CDR2 FQGNSA. This CDR3 is 13 amino acids long. Using reference TRBV7-2 and TRBJ2-7 for the parts outside the CDR3, the full variable domain is GAGVSQSPSNKVTEKGKDVELRCDPISGHTALYWYRQSLGQGLEFLIYFQGNSAPDKSGLPSDRFSAERTGGSVSTLTIQRTQQEDSAVYLCASSPEHQQEQYFGPGTRLTVT.

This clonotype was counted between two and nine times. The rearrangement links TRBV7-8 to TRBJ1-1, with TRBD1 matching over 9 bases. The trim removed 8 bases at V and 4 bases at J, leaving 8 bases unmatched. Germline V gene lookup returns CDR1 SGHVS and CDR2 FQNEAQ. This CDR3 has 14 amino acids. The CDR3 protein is CASGQQGASTEAFF. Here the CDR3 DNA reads TGTGCCAGCGGACAACAGGGGGCGAGCACTGAAGCTTTCTTT.

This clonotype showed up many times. The CDR3: CSVGTISASYNEQFF. In DNA form, the CDR3 reads TGCAGCGTTGGGACTATATCGGCCTCCTACAATGAGCAGTTCTTC. This chain uses TRBV29-1 with TRBJ2-1; tentatively, D is TRBD2 (6 bases). The CDR3 is 15 residues long. The germline V and J ends were trimmed by 4 bases and 0 bases, with 13 bases remaining between them. The germline V gene encodes CDR1 SQVTM and CDR2 ANQGSEA.

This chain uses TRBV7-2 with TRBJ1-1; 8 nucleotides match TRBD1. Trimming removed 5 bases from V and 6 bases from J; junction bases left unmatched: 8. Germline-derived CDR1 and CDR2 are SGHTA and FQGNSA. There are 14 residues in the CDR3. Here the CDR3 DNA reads TGTGCCAGCAGCGAGGACAGGGTCGGCTCTGAAGCTTTCTTT. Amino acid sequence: CASSEDRVGSEAFF.

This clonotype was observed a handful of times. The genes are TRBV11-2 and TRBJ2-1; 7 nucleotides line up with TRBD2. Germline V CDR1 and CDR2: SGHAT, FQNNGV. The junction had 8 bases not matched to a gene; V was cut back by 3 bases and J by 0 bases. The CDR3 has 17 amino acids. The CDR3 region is CASSLGGRLSSYNEQFF. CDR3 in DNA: TGTGCCAGCAGCTTGGGAGGGCGTCTGAGCTCCTACAATGAGCAGTTCTTC.

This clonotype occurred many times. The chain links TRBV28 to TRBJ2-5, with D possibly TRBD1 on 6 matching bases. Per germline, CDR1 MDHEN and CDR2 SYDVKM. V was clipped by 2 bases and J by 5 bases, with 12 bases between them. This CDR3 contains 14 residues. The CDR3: CASSLVGQGETQYF. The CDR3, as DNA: TGTGCCAGCAGTTTAGTGGGACAAGGGGAGACCCAGTACTTC.

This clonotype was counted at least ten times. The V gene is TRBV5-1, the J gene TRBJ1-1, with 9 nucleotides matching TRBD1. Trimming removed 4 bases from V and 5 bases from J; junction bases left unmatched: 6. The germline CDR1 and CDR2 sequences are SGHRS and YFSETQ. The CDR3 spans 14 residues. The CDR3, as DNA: TGCGCCAGCAGCGTTGACAGGGGGGTGACTGAAGCTTTCTTT. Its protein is CASSVDRGVTEAFF.

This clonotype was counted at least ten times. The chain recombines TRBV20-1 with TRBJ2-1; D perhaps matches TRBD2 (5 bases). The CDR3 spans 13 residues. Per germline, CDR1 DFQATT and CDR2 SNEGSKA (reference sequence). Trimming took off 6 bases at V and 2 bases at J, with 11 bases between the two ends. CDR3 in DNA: TGCAGTGCGCCTGAGCGGCCCTACAATGAGCAGTTCTTC. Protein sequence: CSAPERPYNEQFF.

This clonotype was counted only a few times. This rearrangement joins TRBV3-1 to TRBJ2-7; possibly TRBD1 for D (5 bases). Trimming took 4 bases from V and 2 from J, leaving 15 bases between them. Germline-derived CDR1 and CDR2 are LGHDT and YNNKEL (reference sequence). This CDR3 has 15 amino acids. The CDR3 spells CASSRRRQGTYEQYF. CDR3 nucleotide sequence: TGTGCCAGCAGCCGAAGACGGCAGGGAACCTACGAGCAGTACTTC.